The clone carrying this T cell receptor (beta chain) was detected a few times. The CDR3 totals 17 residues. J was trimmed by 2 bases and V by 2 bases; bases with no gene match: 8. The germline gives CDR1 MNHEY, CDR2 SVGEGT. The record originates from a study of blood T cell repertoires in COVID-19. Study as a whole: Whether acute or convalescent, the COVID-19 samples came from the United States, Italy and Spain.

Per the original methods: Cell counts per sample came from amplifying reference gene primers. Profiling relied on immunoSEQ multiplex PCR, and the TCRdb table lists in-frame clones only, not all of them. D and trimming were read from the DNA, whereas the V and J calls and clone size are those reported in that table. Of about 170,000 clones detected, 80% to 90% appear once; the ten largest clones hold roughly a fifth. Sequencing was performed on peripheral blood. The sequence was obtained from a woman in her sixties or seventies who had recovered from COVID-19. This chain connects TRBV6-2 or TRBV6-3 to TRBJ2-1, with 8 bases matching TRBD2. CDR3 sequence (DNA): TGTGCCAGCAGTTACGAGAGAACTAGCGGACCCTACAATGAGCAGTTCTTC. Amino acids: CASSYERTSGPYNEQFF.